This T cell receptor beta chain derives from a study of response to subunit inactivated influenza vaccine. In this sample, this clonotype turned up a few times. A single record per CDR3 protein comes from TCRdb applying MiXCR to the RT-PCR reads. The data show about 570,000 distinct CDR3 sequences, about 11% seen once. The CDR3 runs 14 residues. V shed 4 bases, J shed 4 bases, and the junction held 2 bases outside the gene matches. The germline V gene has CDR1 MNHEY and CDR2 SMNVEV (reference sequence). These data are also associated with another study on T cells expressing NK-cell markers. That source reports: TCR beta cDNA was generated via 5'RACE template switching incorporating UMIs.

Sequencing was performed on PBMCs from blood, taken on the day of vaccination. The receptor was derived from a man in his fifties who received an inactivated influenza vaccine. This chain links TRBV27 with TRBJ1-2, with 11 bases fitting TRBD1. The CDR3 sequence: CASSWGQGGYGYTF. The CDR3 DNA is TGTGCCAGCAGTTGGGGACAGGGGGGCTATGGCTACACCTTC.